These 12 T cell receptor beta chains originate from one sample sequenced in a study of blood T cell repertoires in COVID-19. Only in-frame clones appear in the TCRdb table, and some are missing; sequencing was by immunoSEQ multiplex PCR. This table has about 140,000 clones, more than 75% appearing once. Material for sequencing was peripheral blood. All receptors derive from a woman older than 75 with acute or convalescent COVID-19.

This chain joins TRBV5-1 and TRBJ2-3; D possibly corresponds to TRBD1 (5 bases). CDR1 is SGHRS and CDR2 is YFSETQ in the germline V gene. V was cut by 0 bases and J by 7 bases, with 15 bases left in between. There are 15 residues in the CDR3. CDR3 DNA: TGCGCCAGCAGCTTGGCAGGGATGAGAAGATATACGCAGTATTTT. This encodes CASSLAGMRRYTQYF.

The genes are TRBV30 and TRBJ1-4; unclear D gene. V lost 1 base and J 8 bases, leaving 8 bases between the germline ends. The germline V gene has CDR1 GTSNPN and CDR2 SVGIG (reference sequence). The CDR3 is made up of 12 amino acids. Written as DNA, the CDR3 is TGTGCCTGGAGTGCGCCGGGGGAAAAACTGTTTTTT. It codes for CAWSAPGEKLFF.

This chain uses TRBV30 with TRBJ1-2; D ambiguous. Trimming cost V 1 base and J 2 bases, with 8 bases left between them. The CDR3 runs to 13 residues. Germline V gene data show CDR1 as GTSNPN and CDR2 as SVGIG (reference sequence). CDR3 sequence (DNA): TGTGCCTGGAGTGGAAACAGAAACTATGGCTACACCTTC. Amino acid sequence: CAWSGNRNYGYTF.

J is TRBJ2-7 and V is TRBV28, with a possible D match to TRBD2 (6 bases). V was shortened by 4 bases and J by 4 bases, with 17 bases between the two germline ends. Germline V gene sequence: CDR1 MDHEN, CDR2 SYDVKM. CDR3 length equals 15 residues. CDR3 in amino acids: CASSSAWRGVYEQYF. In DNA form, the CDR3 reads TGTGCCAGCAGTTCCGCCTGGAGGGGCGTATACGAGCAGTACTTC. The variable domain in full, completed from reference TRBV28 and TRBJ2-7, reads DVKVTQSSRYLVKRTGEKVFLECVQDMDHENMFWYRQDPGLGLRLIYFSYDVKMKEKGDIPEGYSVSREKKERFSLILESASTNQTSMYLCASSSAWRGVYEQYFGPGTRLTVT.

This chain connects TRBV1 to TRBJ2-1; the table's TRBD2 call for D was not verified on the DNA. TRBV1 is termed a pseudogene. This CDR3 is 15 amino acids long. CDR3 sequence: CTTRASGRGNNEQFF. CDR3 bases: TGCACCACCCGAGCTAGCGGGAGGGGGAACAATGAGCAGTTCTTC.

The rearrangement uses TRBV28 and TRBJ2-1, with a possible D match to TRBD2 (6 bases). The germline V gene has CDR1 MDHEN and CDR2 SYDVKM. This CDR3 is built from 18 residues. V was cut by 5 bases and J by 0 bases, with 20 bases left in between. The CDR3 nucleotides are TGTGCCAGCAGTACCTGGTCTCGTAGCGGACGCTCCTACAATGAGCAGTTCTTC. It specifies CASSTWSRSGRSYNEQFF.

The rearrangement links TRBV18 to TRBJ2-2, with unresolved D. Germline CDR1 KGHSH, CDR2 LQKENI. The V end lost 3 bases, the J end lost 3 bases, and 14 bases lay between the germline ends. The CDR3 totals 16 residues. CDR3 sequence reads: CASSPTWSGDTGELFF. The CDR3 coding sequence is TGTGCCAGCTCACCCACGTGGTCAGGTGACACCGGGGAGCTGTTTTTT. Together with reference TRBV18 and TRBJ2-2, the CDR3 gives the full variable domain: NAGVMQNPRHLVRRRGQEARLRCSPMKGHSHVYWYRQLPEEGLKFMVYLQKENIIDESGMPKERFSAEFPKEGPSILRIQQVVRGDSAAYFCASSPTWSGDTGELFFGEGSRLTVL.

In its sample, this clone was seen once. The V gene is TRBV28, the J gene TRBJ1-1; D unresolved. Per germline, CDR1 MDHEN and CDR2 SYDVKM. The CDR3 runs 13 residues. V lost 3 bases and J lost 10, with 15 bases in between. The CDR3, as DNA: TGTGCCAGCAGTTTCTTTGTAGTGGAGGGAGCTTTCTTT. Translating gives CASSFFVVEGAFF.

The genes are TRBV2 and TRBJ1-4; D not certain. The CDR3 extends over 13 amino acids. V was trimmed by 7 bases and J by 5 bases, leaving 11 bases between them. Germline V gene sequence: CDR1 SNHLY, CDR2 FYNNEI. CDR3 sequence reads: CASIRGSNEKLFF. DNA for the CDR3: TGTGCCAGCATCCGGGGATCGAATGAAAAACTGTTTTTT.

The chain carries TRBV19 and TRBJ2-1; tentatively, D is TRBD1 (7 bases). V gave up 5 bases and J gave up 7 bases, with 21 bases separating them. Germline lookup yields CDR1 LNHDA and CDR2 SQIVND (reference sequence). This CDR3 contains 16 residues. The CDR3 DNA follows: TGTGCCAGTAGTGGCAGGGGGGTCTGGGGCTCAAATGAGCAGTTCTTC. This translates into CASSGRGVWGSNEQFF. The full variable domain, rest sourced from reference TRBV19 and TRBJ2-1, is DGGITQSPKYLFRKEGQNVTLSCEQNLNHDAMYWYRQDPGQGLRLIYYSQIVNDFQKGDIAEGYSVSREKKESFPLTVTSAQKNPTAFYLCASSGRGVWGSNEQFFGPGTRLTVL.

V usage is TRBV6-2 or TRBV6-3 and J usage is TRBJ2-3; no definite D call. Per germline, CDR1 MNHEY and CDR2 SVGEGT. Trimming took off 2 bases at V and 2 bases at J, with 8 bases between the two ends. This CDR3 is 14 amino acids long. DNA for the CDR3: TGTGCCAGCAGTTACCTAACCATCACAGATACGCAGTATTTT. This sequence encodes CASSYLTITDTQYF.

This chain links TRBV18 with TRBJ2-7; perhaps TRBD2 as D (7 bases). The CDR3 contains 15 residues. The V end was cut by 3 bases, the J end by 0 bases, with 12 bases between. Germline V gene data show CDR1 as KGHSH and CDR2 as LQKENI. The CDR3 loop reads CASSPGGGYSYEQYF. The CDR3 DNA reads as TGTGCCAGCTCACCGGGCGGGGGCTACTCCTACGAGCAGTACTTC. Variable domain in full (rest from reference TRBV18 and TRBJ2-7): NAGVMQNPRHLVRRRGQEARLRCSPMKGHSHVYWYRQLPEEGLKFMVYLQKENIIDESGMPKERFSAEFPKEGPSILRIQQVVRGDSAAYFCASSPGGGYSYEQYFGPGTRLTVT.